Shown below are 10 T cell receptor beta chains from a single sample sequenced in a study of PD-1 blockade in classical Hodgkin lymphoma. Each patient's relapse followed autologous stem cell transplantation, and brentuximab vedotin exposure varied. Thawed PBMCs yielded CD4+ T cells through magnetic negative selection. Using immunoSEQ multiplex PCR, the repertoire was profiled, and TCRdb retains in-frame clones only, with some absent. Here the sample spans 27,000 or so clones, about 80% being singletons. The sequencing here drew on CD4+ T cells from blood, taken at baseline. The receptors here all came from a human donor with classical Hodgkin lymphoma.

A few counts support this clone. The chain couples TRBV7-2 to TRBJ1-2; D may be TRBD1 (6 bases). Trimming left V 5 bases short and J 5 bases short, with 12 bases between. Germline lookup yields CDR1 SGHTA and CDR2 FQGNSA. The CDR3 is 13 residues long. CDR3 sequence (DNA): TGTGCCAGCAGCCCCGGGGGGCGGTATGGCTACACCTTC. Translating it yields CASSPGGRYGYTF.

CDR3 amino acids: CASSYSNPEINTEAFF. CDR3 DNA sequence: TGTGCCAGCAGTTACTCGAACCCTGAAATCAACACTGAAGCTTTCTTT. The V call is TRBV6-6, the J call TRBJ1-1; D not resolved. V shed 0 bases and J shed 2 bases, with 13 bases lying between them. This CDR3 comprises 16 residues. Per germline, CDR1 MNHNY and CDR2 SVGAGI (reference sequence).

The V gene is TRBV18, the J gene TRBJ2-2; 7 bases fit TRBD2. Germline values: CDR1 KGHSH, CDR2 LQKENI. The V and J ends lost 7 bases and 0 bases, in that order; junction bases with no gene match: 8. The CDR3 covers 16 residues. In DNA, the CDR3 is TGTGCCAGCTTACCCAGCGGGGCGGCGAACACCGGGGAGCTGTTTTTT. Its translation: CASLPSGAANTGELFF.

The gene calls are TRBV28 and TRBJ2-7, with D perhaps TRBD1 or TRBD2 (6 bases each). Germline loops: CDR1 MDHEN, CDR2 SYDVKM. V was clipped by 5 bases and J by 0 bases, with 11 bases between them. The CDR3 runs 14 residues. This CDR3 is CASSKGGSSYEQYF. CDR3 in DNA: TGTGCCAGCAGTAAGGGGGGAAGCTCCTACGAGCAGTACTTC.

In DNA, the CDR3 is TGTGCCAGCAGTGCAGTCTCTGGAAACACCATATATTTT. Amino acid sequence: CASSAVSGNTIYF. The chain combines TRBV6-1 with TRBJ1-3; D is uncertain. Germline lookup yields CDR1 MNHNS and CDR2 SASEGT. V dropped 4 bases and J dropped 0 bases, with 4 bases sitting between them. CDR3 size: 13 residues.

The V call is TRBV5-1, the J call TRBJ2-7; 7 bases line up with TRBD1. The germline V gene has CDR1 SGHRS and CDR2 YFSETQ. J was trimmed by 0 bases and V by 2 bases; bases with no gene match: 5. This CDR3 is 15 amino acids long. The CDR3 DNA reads TGCGCCAGCAGCTTCGGCACAGGGGTCTCCTACGAGCAGTACTTC. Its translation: CASSFGTGVSYEQYF.

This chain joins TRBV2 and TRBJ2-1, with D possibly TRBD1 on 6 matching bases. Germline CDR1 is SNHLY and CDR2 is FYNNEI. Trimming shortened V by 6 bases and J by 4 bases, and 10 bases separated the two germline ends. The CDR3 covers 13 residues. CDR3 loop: CASRTGGYNEQFF. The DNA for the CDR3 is TGTGCCAGCAGGACAGGCGGTTACAATGAGCAGTTCTTC.

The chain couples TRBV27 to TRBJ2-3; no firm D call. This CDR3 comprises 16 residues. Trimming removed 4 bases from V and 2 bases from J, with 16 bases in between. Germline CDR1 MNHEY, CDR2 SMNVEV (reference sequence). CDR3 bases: TGTGCCAGCAGTTCCTCGACCGGGCCCCCCACAGATACGCAGTATTTT. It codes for CASSSSTGPPTDTQYF.

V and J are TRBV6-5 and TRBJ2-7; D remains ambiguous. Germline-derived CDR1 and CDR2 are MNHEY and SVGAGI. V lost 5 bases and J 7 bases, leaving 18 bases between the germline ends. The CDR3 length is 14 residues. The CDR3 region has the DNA TGTGCCAGCAGTCCCCCTCTGGGAAGACGTGAGCAGTACTTC. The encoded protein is CASSPPLGRREQYF.

CDR3 coding DNA: TGTGCCAGCAGTTCACTAGGGGCCAACGTCCTGACTTTC. Its translation is CASSSLGANVLTF. The chain is built from TRBV6-1 and TRBJ2-6; D remains unclear. This CDR3 spans 13 amino acids. CDR1 is MNHNS and CDR2 is SASEGT in the germline V gene. The V end lost 5 bases, the J end lost 4 bases, and 6 bases lay between the germline ends.